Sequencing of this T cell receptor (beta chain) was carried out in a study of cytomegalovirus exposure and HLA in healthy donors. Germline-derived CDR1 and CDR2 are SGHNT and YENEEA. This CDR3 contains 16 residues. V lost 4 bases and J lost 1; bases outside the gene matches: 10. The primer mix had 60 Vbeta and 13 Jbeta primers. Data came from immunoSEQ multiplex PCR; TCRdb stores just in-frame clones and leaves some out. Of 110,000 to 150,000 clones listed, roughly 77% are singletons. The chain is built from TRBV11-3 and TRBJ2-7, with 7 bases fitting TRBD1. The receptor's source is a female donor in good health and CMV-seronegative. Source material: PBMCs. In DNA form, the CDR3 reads TGTGCCAGCAGCTCGCACCGGGACAGCCTTTCCTACGAGCAGTACTTC. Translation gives CASSSHRDSLSYEQYF.